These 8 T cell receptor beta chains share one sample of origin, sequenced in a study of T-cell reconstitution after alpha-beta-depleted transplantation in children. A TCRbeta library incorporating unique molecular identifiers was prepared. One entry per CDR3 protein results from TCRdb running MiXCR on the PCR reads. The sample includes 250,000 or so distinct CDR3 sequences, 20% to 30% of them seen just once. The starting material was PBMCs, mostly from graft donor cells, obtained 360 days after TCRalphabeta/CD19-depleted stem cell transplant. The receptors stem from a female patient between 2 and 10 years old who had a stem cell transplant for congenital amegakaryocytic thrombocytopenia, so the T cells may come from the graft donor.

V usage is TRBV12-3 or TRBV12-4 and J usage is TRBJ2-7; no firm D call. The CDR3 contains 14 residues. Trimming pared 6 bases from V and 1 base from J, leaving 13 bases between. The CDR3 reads CASSSGQDSYEQYF. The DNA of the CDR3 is TGTGCCAGCAGCTCCGGGCAAGATTCCTACGAGCAGTACTTC.

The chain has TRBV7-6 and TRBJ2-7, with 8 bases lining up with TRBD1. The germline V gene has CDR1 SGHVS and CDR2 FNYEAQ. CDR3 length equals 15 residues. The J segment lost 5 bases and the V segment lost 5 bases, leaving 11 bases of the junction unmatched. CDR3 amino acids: CASSLWQGAQNEQYF. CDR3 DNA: TGTGCCAGCAGCCTGTGGCAGGGGGCGCAGAACGAGCAGTACTTC.

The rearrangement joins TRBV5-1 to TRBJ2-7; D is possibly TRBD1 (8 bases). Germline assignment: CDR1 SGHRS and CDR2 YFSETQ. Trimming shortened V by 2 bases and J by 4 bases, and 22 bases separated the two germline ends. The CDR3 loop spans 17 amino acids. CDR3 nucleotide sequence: TGCGCCAGCAGCTTAATTGGGGGGGACAGGCGAAAGTACGAGCAGTACTTC. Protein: CASSLIGGDRRKYEQYF.

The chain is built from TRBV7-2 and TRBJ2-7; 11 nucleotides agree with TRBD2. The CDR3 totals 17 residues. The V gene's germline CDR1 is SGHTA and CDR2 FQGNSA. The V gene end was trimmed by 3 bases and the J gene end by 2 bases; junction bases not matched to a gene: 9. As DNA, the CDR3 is TGTGCCAGCAGCTTCTTTAGCGGGAGGGCTTATGCCTACGAGCAGTACTTC. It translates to CASSFFSGRAYAYEQYF.

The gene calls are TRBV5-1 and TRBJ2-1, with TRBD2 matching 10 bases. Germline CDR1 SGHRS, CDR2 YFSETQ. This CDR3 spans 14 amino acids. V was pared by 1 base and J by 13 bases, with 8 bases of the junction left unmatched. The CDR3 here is CASSLLAGEDPQFF. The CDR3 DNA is TGCGCCAGCAGCTTGCTAGCGGGAGAGGACCCCCAGTTCTTC. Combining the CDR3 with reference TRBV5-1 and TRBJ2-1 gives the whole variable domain KAGVTQTPRYLIKTRGQQVTLSCSPISGHRSVSWYQQTPGQGLQFLFEYFSETQRNKGNFPGRFSGRQFSNSRSEMNVSTLELGDSALYLCASSLLAGEDPQFFGPGTRLTVL.

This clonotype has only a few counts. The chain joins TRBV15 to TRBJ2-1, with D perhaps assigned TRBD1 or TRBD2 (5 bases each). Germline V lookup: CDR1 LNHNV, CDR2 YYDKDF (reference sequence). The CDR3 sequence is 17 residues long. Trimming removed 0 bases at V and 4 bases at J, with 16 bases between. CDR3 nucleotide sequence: TGTGCCACCAGCAGAGACTACCGCCGGGACGCATACAATGAGCAGTTCTTC. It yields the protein CATSRDYRRDAYNEQFF.

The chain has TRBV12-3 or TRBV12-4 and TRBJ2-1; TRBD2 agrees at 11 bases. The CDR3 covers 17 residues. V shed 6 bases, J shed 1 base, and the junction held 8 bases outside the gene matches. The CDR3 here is CASRQLGLADSYNEQFF. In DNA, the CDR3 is TGTGCCAGCAGGCAATTGGGACTAGCGGATTCCTACAATGAGCAGTTCTTC.

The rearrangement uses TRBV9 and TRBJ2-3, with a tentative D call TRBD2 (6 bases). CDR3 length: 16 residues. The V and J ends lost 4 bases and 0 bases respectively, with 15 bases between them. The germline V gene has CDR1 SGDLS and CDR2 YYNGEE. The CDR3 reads CASSSRRDSSTDTQYF. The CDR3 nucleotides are TGTGCCAGCAGCTCACGTCGGGACTCTAGCACAGATACGCAGTATTTT.